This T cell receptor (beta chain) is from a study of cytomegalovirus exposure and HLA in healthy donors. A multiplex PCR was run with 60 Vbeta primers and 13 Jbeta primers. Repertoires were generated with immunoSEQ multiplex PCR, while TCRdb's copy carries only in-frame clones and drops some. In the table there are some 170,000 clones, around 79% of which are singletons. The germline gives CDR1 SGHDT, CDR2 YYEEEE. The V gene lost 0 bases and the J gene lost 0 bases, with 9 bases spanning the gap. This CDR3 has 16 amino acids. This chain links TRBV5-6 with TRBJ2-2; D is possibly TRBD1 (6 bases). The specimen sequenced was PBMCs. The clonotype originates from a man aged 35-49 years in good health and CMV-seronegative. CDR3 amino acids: CASSLEQGPNTGELFF. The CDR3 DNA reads TGTGCCAGCAGCTTGGAGCAGGGGCCGAACACCGGGGAGCTGTTTTTT. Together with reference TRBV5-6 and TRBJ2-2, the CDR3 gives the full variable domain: DAGVTQSPTHLIKTRGQQVTLRCSPKSGHDTVSWYQQALGQGPQFIFQYYEEEERQRGNFPDRFSGHQFPNYSSELNVNALLLGDSALYLCASSLEQGPNTGELFFGEGSRLTVL.